This TCR beta chain was recorded in a study of T cell responses to AZD1222 COVID-19 vaccine. The protocol was immunoSEQ multiplex PCR, while the TCRdb copy is restricted to in-frame clones and leaves out a portion. There are about 120,000 clones in the sample; roughly nine tenths occur only once, and about 5.3% lies in the top ten. Germline V CDR1 and CDR2: SQVTM, ANQGSEA. V lost 0 bases and J lost 4; bases outside the gene matches: 1. The CDR3 length is 13 residues. The clonotype was recovered from an adult in good health. The starting material was peripheral blood, obtained on day 0 of AZD1222 vaccination. The gene calls are TRBV29-1 and TRBJ1-1; 8 bases agree with TRBD1. Here the CDR3 reads CSVEETGGTEAFF. CDR3 in DNA: TGCAGCGTTGAAGAAACAGGGGGCACTGAAGCTTTCTTT.